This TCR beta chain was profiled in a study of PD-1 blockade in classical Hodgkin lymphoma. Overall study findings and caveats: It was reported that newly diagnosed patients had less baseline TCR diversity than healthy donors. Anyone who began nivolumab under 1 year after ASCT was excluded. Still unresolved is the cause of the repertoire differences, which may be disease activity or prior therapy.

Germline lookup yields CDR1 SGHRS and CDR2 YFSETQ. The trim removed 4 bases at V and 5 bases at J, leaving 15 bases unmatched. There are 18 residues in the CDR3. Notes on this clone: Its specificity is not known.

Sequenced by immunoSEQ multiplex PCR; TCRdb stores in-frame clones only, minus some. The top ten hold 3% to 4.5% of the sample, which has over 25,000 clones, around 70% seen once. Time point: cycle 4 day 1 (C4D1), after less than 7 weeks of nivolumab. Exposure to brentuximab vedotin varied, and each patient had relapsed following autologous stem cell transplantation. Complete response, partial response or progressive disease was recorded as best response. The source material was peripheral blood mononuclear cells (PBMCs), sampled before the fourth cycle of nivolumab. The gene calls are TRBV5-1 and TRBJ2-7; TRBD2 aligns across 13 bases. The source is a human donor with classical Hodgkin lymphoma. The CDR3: CASSPIRTSGGPTDEQYF. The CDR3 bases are TGCGCCAGCAGCCCGATTCGGACTAGCGGGGGCCCGACGGACGAGCAGTACTTC.